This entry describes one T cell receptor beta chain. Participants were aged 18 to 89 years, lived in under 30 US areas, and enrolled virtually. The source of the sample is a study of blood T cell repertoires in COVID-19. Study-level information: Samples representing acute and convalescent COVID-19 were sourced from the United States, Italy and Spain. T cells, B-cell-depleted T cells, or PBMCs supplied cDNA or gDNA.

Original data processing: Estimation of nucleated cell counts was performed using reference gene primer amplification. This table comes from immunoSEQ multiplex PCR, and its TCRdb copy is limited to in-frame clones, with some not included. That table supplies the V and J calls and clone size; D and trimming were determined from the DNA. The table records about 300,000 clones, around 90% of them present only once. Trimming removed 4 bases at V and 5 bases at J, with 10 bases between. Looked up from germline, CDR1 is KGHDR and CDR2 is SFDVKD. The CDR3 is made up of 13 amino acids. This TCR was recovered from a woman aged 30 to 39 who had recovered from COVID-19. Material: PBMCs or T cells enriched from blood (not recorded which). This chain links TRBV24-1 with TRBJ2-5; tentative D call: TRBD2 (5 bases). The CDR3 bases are TGTGCCACCAGTGAGGGTGCGGGTGAGACCCAGTACTTC. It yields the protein CATSEGAGETQYF.